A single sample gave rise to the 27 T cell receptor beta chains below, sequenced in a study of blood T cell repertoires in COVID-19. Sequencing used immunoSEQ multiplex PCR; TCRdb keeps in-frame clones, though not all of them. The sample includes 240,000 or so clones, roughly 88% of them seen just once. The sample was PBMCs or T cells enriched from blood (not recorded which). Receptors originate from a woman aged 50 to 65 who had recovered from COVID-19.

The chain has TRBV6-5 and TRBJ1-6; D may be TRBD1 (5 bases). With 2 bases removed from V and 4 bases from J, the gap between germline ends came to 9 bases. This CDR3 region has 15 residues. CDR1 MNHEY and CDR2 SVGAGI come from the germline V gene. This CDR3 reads CASSYADRYNSPLHF. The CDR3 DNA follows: TGTGCCAGCAGTTACGCCGACAGATATAATTCACCCCTCCACTTT.

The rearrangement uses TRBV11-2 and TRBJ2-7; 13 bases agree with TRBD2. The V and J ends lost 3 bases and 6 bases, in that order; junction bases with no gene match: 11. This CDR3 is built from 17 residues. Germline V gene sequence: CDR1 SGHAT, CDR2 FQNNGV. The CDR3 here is CASSFGGLAGRGSEQYF. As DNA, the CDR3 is TGTGCCAGCAGCTTTGGGGGACTAGCGGGGCGAGGGTCCGAGCAGTACTTC.

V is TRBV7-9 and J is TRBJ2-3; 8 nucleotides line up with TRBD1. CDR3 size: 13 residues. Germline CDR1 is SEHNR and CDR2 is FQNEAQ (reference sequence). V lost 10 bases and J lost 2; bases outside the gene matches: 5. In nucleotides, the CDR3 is TGTGCCAACAGGGGGAGCGACACAGATACGCAGTATTTT. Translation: CANRGSDTDTQYF.

This CDR3 is CASSLGSSGAQYF. The DNA of the CDR3 is TGTGCCAGCAGCTTAGGGTCTAGCGGGGCCCAGTACTTC. This sequence joins TRBV7-3 and TRBJ2-5; TRBD2 agrees at 9 bases. Trimming took 2 bases from V and 9 from J; bases not matched to a gene: 4. The CDR3 consists of 13 residues. Germline loops: CDR1 SGHTA, CDR2 FQGTGA.

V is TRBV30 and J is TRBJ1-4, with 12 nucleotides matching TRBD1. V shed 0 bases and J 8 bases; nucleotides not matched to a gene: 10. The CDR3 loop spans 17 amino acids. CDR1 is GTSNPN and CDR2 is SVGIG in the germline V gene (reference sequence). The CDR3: CAWSVRDRGRLEEKLFF. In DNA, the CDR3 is TGTGCCTGGAGTGTCCGGGACAGGGGGCGGCTAGAAGAAAAACTGTTTTTT.

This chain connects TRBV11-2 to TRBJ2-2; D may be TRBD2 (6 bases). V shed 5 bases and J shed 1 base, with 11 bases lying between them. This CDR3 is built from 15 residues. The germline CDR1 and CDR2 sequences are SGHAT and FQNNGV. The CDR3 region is CASSHGTQNTGELFF. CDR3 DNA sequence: TGTGCCAGCAGCCACGGGACTCAGAACACCGGGGAGCTGTTTTTT.

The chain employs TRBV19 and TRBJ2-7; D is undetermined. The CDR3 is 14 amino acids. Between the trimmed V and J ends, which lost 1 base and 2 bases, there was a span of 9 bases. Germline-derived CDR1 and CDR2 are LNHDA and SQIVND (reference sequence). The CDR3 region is CASSIAGGTYEQYF. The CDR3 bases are TGTGCCAGTAGTATAGCTGGCGGCACCTACGAGCAGTACTTC.

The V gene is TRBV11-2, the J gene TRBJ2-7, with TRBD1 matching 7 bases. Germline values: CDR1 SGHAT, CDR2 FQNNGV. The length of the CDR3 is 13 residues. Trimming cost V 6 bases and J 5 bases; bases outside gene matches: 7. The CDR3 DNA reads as TGTGCCAGCAGATCAACAGGGGCCCACGAGCAGTACTTC. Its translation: CASRSTGAHEQYF.

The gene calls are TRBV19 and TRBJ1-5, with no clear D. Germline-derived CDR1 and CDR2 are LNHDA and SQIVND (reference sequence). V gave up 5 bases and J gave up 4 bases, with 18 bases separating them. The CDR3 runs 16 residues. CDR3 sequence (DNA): TGTGCCAGTAGTTTGCCGTTCGGGAGGAAAAATCAGCCCCAGCATTTT. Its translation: CASSLPFGRKNQPQHF. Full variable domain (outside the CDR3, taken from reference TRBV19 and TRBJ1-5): DGGITQSPKYLFRKEGQNVTLSCEQNLNHDAMYWYRQDPGQGLRLIYYSQIVNDFQKGDIAEGYSVSREKKESFPLTVTSAQKNPTAFYLCASSLPFGRKNQPQHFGDGTRLSIL.

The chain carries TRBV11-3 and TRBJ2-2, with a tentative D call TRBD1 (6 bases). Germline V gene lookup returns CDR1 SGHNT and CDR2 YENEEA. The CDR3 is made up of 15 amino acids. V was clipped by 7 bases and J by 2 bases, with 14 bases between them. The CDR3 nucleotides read TGTGCCAGCACCCTAGGACAGATTAACACCGGGGAGCTGTTTTTT. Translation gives CASTLGQINTGELFF.

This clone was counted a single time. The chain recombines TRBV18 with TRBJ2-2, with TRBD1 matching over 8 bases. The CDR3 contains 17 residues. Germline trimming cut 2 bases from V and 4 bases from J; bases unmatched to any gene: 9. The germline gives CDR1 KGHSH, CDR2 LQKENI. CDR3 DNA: TGTGCCAGCTCACCAGCAAGACAGGGGCCTTCCACCGGGGAGCTGTTTTTT. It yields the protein CASSPARQGPSTGELFF.

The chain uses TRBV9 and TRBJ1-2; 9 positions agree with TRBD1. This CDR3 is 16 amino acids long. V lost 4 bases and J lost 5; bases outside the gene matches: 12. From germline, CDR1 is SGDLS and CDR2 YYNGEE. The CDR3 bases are TGTGCCAGCAGCTCTACAGGGGGCTCCTTCCTTTATGGCTACACCTTC. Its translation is CASSSTGGSFLYGYTF.

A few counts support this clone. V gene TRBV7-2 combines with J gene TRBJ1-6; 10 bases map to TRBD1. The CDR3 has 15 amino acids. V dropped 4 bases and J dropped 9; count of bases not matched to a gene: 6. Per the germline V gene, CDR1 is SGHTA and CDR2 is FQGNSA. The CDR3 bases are TGTGCCAGCAGCTCCCGGGACAGGGGTGCTTCACCCCTCCACTTT. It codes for CASSSRDRGASPLHF.

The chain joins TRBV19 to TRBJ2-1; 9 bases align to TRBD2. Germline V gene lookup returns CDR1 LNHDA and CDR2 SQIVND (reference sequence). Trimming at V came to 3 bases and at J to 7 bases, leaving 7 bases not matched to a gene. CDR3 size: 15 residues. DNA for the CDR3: TGTGCCAGTAGTATCTATGGGACTAGCAAAAATGAGCAGTTCTTC. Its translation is CASSIYGTSKNEQFF.

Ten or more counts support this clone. CDR3 protein: CASGGAREDFGQPQHF. DNA of the CDR3: TGTGCCAGTGGCGGGGCGAGGGAGGATTTTGGTCAGCCCCAGCATTTT. The chain is built from TRBV2 and TRBJ1-5, with D possibly being TRBD1 (5 bases). CDR3 length: 16 residues. V lost 9 bases and J lost 6, with 24 bases in between. Germline CDR1 SNHLY, CDR2 FYNNEI. The full variable domain, with the rest looked up from reference TRBV2 and TRBJ1-5, is EPEVTQTPSHQVTQMGQEVILRCVPISNHLYFYWYRQILGQKVEFLVSFYNNEISEKSEIFDDQFSVERPDGSNFTLKIRSTKLEDSAMYFCASGGAREDFGQPQHFGDGTRLSIL.

The DNA for the CDR3 is TGTGCCTGGATGGCGGTCCTGAACACTGAAGCTTTCTTT. It codes for CAWMAVLNTEAFF. The V gene is TRBV30, the J gene TRBJ1-1; D not certain. V lost 4 bases and J 0 bases, leaving 9 bases between the germline ends. The CDR3 is 13 amino acids. Germline lookup yields CDR1 GTSNPN and CDR2 SVGIG (reference sequence).

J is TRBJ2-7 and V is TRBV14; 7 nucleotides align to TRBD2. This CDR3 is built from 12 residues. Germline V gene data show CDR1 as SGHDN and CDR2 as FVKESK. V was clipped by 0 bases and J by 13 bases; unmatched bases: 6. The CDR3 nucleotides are TGTGCCAGCAGCCAAGATACGGGAGGCCTCTACTTC. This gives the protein CASSQDTGGLYF.

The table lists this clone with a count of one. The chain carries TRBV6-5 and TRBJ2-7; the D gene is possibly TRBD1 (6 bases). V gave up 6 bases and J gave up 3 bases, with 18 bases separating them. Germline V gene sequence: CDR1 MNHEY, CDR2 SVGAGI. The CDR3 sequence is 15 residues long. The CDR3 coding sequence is TGTGCCAGCAGGTCCACTACAGGGTCTCTCTACGAGCAGTACTTC. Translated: CASRSTTGSLYEQYF.

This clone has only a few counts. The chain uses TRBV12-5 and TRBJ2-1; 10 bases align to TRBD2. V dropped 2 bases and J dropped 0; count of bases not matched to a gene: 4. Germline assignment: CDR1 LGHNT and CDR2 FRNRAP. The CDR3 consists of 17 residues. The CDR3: CASGLIVAGGSYNEQFF. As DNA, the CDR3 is TGTGCTAGTGGTTTGATCGTAGCGGGGGGCTCCTACAATGAGCAGTTCTTC.

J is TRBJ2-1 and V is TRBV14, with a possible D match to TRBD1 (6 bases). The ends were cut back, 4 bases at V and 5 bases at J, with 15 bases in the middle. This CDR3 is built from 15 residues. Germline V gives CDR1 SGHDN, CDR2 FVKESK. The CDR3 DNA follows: TGTGCCAGCAGCCGCCCCGGGACAAGAAACAATGAGCAGTTCTTC. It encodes CASSRPGTRNNEQFF.

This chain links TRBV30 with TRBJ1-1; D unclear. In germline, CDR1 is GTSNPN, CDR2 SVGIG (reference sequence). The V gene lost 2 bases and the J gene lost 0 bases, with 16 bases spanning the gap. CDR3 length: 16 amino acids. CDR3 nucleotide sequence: TGTGCCTGGAGTAAACAGTTCTCGTTGCTGAACACTGAAGCTTTCTTT. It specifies CAWSKQFSLLNTEAFF.

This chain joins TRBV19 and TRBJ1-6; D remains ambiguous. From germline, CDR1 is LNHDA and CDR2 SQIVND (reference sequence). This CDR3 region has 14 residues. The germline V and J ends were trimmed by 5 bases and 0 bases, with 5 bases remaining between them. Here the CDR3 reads CASSPLSYNSPLHF. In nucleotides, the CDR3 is TGTGCCAGTAGTCCTCTCTCCTATAATTCACCCCTCCACTTT.

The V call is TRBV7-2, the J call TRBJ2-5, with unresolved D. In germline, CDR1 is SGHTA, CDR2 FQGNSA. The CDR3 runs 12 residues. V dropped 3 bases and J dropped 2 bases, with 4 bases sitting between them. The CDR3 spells CASSFSQETQYF. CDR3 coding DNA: TGTGCCAGCAGCTTTTCGCAAGAGACCCAGTACTTC.

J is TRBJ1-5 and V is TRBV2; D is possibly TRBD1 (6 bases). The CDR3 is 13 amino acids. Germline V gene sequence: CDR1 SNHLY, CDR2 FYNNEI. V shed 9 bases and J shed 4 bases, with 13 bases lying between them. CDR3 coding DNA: TGTGCCAGTAACAGGGTAATGAATCAGCCCCAGCATTTT. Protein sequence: CASNRVMNQPQHF.

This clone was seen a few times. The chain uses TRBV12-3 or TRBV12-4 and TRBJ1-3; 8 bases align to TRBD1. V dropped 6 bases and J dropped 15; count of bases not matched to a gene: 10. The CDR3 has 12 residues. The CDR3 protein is CASSPSDREGYF. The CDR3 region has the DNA TGTGCCAGCAGCCCTTCGGACAGGGAAGGATATTTT.

CDR3 coding DNA: TGTGCCAGCAAAGCTAGGGGAGAAGCTTTCTTT. Residues: CASKARGEAFF. The chain employs TRBV3-1 (or the pseudogene TRBV3-2) and TRBJ1-1, with D tentatively TRBD1 (5 bases). The CDR3 has 11 residues. V lost 7 bases, J lost 8 bases, and 11 bases lay in between. The germline CDR1 and CDR2 sequences are LGHDT and YNNKEL (reference sequence).

This CDR3 reads CASSLQGALWGYTF. The CDR3 DNA sequence: TGTGCCAGCAGCTTACAGGGGGCCCTCTGGGGCTACACCTTC. This chain connects TRBV7-2 to TRBJ1-2, with 8 bases aligning to TRBD1. The J segment lost 8 bases and the V segment lost 2 bases, leaving 7 bases of the junction unmatched. CDR1 is SGHTA, CDR2 FQGNSA, per germline. CDR3 length equals 14 residues. Full variable domain (remainder filled in from reference TRBV7-2 and TRBJ1-2): GAGVSQSPSNKVTEKGKDVELRCDPISGHTALYWYRQSLGQGLEFLIYFQGNSAPDKSGLPSDRFSAERTGGSVSTLTIQRTQQEDSAVYLCASSLQGALWGYTFGSGTRLTVV.